Listed below are T cell receptor beta chains from one sample, sequenced in a study of response to subunit inactivated influenza vaccine. TCRdb recomputed calls from the RT-PCR reads with MiXCR, one row per CDR3 protein. Altogether about 800,000 distinct CDR3 sequences are present, around 21% being singletons, with the ten largest covering roughly 10%. Source: PBMCs from blood, taken more than 4 days after vaccination. The origin of the receptors is a man aged 50 to 60 who received an inactivated influenza vaccine. Each CDR3 is given with its conserved first and last residue. D genes are given only for firm matches. Only part of the rows carry a size: once, few, many, or a class if the clone is expanded.

TRBJ2-1,-,-,TRBV5-1,CASSLTPGNEQFF
TRBJ2-3,-,few,TRBV5-1,CASSEKRADTQYF
TRBJ2-5,TRBD2,few,TRBV9,CASSVVAGDVETQYF
TRBJ2-1,-,-,TRBV12-3/TRBV12-4,CASSLVYYNEQFF
TRBJ2-3,-,few,TRBV20-1,CSATNLENTDTQYF
TRBJ2-4,-,few,TRBV20-1,CSARQENIQYF
TRBJ2-1,-,-,TRBV5-4,CASSKTVGRNNEQFF
TRBJ1-2,-,-,TRBV29-1,CSVIDPRDYGYTF
TRBJ2-1,-,-,TRBV27,CASSTVAAGNEQFF
TRBJ1-3,-,few,TRBV7-9,CASSLSISGNTIYF
TRBJ2-5,TRBD2,-,TRBV19,CASSIRRGKETQYF
TRBJ2-3,-,few,TRBV12-3/TRBV12-4,CASSLGVGGTSTDTQYF
TRBJ2-3,-,-,TRBV12-3/TRBV12-4,CASSLLLATDTQYF
TRBJ2-7,-,few,TRBV20-1,CSANIQAHEQYF
TRBJ1-1,-,few,TRBV10-3,CAISFGLNTEAFF
TRBJ2-1,-,-,TRBV2,CTISLPRGGGNYNEQFF
TRBJ1-3,-,-,TRBV29-1,CSVEDTNSGNTIYF
TRBJ1-3,TRBD1,many,TRBV29-1,CSASTGVGSGNTIYF
TRBJ2-1,-,once,TRBV6-2/TRBV6-3,CASSYSNGGPYNEQFF
TRBJ2-2,TRBD2,few,TRBV7-2,CASSPRTSGVGGELFF
TRBJ1-1,TRBD1,few,TRBV7-9,CASSSTRQGAGTEAFF
TRBJ2-1,TRBD2,-,TRBV2,CASSGVREGRGEQFF
TRBJ2-5,TRBD1,many,TRBV5-1,CASMDRGYQETQYF
TRBJ2-1,-,many,TRBV7-9,CASSSVYNEQFF
TRBJ2-2,TRBD1,-,TRBV9,CASSLGTGSAGELFF
TRBJ1-2,TRBD1,-,TRBV5-1,CASSIAGPGQDFGYTF
TRBJ1-1,TRBD1,-,TRBV11-2,CASSLGGQGFMNTEAFF
TRBJ1-1,-,-,TRBV4-1,CASSQVWGPEAFF
TRBJ1-1,TRBD1,-,TRBV5-6,CASRQGQGASRTEAFF
TRBJ1-4,-,once,TRBV7-4,CASSLPNEGRSIEKLFF
TRBJ2-1,TRBD2,-,TRBV6-4,CASSDSRKGAGGRNEQFF
TRBJ1-4,-,many,TRBV7-9,CAYGGEKLFF
TRBJ2-2,-,many,TRBV28,CASSLGTFPFTPGELFF
TRBJ1-1,-,few,TRBV12-3/TRBV12-4,CASSLAGGRRAFF
TRBJ2-2,-,few,TRBV20-1,CSAYQSPTGELFF
TRBJ1-5,-,-,TRBV15,CATSSRGDSNQPQHF
TRBJ2-2,TRBD2,few,TRBV20-1,CSARVSGRAPGELFF
TRBJ1-2,TRBD1,-,TRBV7-6,CASSAYRGGYGYTF
TRBJ2-3,-,-,TRBV24-1,CATSDVTGPEDTQYF
TRBJ2-2,-,few,TRBV6-4,CASSEHLGTGELFF
TRBJ2-1,TRBD2,-,TRBV7-8,CASSPTAGTSVVNEQFF
TRBJ2-1,TRBD2,once,TRBV10-3,CAISGRTRIGNEQFF
TRBJ2-5,-,-,TRBV24-1,CATSDYRGGGETQYF
TRBJ2-5,TRBD2,few,TRBV9,CASSASGTVETQYF